The T cell receptor (beta chain) described here comes from a study of naive and memory T cell subsets. The CDR3 is made up of 15 amino acids. Germline CDR1 is SGDLS and CDR2 is YYNGEE. V was clipped by 4 bases and J by 10 bases; unmatched bases: 8. Two oligonucleotides, mixed equimolar, formed the beta constant-region primer covering TRBC1 and TRBC2. The ligated cDNA underwent four PCR rounds using SP2 and nested alpha and beta constant-region primers. TCRdb ran MiXCR on the UMI-ligation and nested PCR reads and lists one entry per CDR3 protein. Among fewer than 9,500 distinct CDR3 sequences listed, 25% to 35% were seen once.

The sequenced sample consisted of CD8+ TEMRA cells from blood. The subset denotes: effector memory re-expressing CD45RA, CD45RA+ CD27-. This clonotype was obtained from a human donor in good health. The chain is built from TRBV9 and TRBJ2-1; 13 bases are a match to TRBD2. The CDR3 protein is CASSILAGGPREQFF. Here the CDR3 DNA reads TGTGCCAGCAGCATACTAGCGGGAGGGCCTCGGGAGCAGTTCTTC.